The source of this T cell receptor (beta chain) is a study of blood T cell repertoires in COVID-19. As for the study in general: The cDNA or gDNA used as material had been derived from T cells, B-cell-depleted T cells, or PBMCs.

V shed 6 bases and J 4 bases; nucleotides not matched to a gene: 4. Germline values: CDR1 MNHEY, CDR2 SVGAGI. The CDR3 runs 13 residues. Sequencing used immunoSEQ multiplex PCR; TCRdb keeps in-frame clones, though not all of them. This sample carries about 430,000 clones, approximately 90% of them seen once, and the ten largest clones take approximately 0.92%. The sequence derives from a man younger than 30 with COVID-19, enrolled during active disease. The chain employs TRBV6-5 and TRBJ1-2; 8 bases map to TRBD1. Sequencing used peripheral blood. The CDR3 sequence is CASRGDRSYGYTF. The CDR3 DNA sequence: TGTGCCAGCAGGGGGGACAGGAGCTATGGCTACACCTTC.